The rows below give T cell receptor beta chains drawn from one sample of a study of T-cell reconstitution after alpha-beta-depleted transplantation in children. Each CDR3 protein gets one entry after TCRdb re-called the PCR reads with MiXCR. The table has about 230,000 distinct CDR3 sequences, about 9.6% seen once. The starting material was PBMCs from the stem cell graft donor, obtained from the stem cell graft. All receptors come from a human donor who donated a stem cell graft to a child with SCID. CDR3s include the opening cysteine and the closing phenylalanine or tryptophan. A D gene is named only where the DNA matches it firmly. The listing skips clone size in some rows; elsewhere it reads once, few, many or a size class.

clone size	D gene	J gene	CDR3 length	V gene	CDR3 protein	CDR3 DNA
many	.	TRBJ2-7	16	TRBV9	CASLGSEDSLSYEQYF	TGTGCCAGCCTCGGGTCGGAGGACAGCCTCTCCTACGAGCAGTACTTC
few	TRBD1	TRBJ2-7	16	TRBV5-1	CASSSLAGTVSYEQYF	TGCGCCAGCAGCTCCTTAGCCGGGACAGTCTCCTACGAGCAGTACTTC
.	TRBD1	TRBJ2-3	17	TRBV7-9	CASSRGSGTGPTDTQYF	TGTGCCAGCAGCCGGGGTAGTGGGACAGGGCCCACAGATACGCAGTATTTT
.	.	TRBJ1-2	15	TRBV4-1	CASSQDPGGSYGYTF	TGCGCCAGCAGCCAAGATCCGGGGGGCAGCTATGGCTACACCTTC
.	TRBD1	TRBJ2-7	15	TRBV27	CASSPIGQAIYEQYF	TGTGCCAGCAGTCCGATTGGACAGGCGATCTACGAGCAGTACTTC
many	.	TRBJ2-1	16	TRBV20-1	CSARHSLAPSYNEQFF	TGCAGTGCTAGGCATTCTTTAGCCCCCTCCTACAATGAGCAGTTCTTC
many	.	TRBJ1-5	12	TRBV28	CASSLRDQPQHF	TGTGCCAGCAGTTTGCGAGACCAGCCCCAGCATTTT
many	.	TRBJ2-5	15	TRBV20-1	CSAFTTRDLQETQYF	TGCAGTGCTTTCACCACCCGGGACTTACAAGAGACCCAGTACTTC
many	TRBD2	TRBJ2-1	16	TRBV4-2	CASSQERAGAYNEQFF	TGTGCCAGCAGCCAAGAGCGAGCGGGGGCCTACAATGAGCAGTTCTTC
many	.	TRBJ2-7	12	TRBV5-5	CASSLSDYEQYF	TGTGCCAGCAGCTTGTCGGACTACGAGCAGTACTTC
many	.	TRBJ2-5	15	TRBV15	CATSRGVNREETQYF	TGTGCCACCAGCAGAGGGGTAAACAGGGAAGAGACCCAGTACTTC
many	TRBD1	TRBJ2-2	14	TRBV29-1	CSVVWTGYTGELFF	TGCAGCGTTGTCTGGACAGGGTACACCGGGGAGCTGTTTTTT